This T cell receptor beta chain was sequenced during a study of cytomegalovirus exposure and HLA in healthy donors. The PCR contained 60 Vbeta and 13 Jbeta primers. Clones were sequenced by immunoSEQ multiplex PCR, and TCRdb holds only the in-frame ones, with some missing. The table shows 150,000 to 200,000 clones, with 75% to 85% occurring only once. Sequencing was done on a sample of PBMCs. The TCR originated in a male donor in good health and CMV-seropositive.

This chain's CDR3 is CASSERLGFGYTF. For the CDR3, the DNA is TGTGCCAGCAGTGAAAGGCTAGGATTCGGCTACACCTTC. The J gene is TRBJ1-2, the V gene TRBV6-1; D call uncertain. CDR1 and CDR2 (germline): MNHNS, SASEGT. The CDR3 is 13 residues long. Trimming stripped 2 bases from V and 8 bases from J, with 12 bases between.